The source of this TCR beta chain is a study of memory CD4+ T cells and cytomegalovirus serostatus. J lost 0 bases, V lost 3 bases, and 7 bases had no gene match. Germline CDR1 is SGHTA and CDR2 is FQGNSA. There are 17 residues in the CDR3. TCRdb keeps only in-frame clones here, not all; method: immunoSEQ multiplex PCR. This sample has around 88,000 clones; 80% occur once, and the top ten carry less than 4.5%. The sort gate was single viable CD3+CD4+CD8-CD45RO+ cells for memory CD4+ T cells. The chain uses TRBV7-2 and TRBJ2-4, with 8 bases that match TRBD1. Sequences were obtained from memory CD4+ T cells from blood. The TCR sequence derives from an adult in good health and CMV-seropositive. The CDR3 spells CASSFVQGGLAKNIQYF. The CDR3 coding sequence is TGTGCCAGCAGCTTCGTACAGGGGGGCTTAGCCAAAAACATTCAGTACTTC.